These 3 T cell receptor beta chains share one sample of origin, sequenced in a study of Graves' ophthalmopathy and Graves' hyperthyroidism. RNA served as the template for amplifying TCR beta CDR3 regions. An opening RT-PCR round employed HTBI primers and preceded a second-round multiplex PCR. TCRdb re-analysed the multiplex PCR reads in MiXCR, keeping a single row per CDR3 protein. The sample consists of 350,000 to 450,000 distinct CDR3 sequences, more than 20% of them appearing once. Sequences were obtained from peripheral blood. The source of these receptors is a woman between 18 and 30 years old with stable Graves' hyperthyroidism.

The chain joins TRBV12-3 or TRBV12-4 to TRBJ2-7, with D possibly matching TRBD2 (5 bases). CDR3 length: 13 amino acids. V gave up 6 bases and J gave up 0 bases, with 9 bases separating them. In nucleotides, the CDR3 is TGTGCCAGCAGCGTCGGGATCTCCTACGAGCAGTACTTC. Translating gives CASSVGISYEQYF.

This clonotype occurred many times. V gene TRBV4-1 combines with J gene TRBJ2-7; no clear D gene. In germline, CDR1 is MGHRA, CDR2 YSYEKL. Trimming left V 4 bases short and J 1 base short, with 11 bases between. The CDR3 totals 14 residues. The CDR3, as DNA: TGCGCCAGCAGCCGACCCGGCGGATCCTACGAGCAGTACTTC. This encodes CASSRPGGSYEQYF.

The chain joins TRBV6-5 to TRBJ1-1; unclear D gene. Per germline, CDR1 MNHEY and CDR2 SVGAGI. The V and J ends lost 0 bases and 4 bases respectively, with 12 bases between them. The CDR3 consists of 15 residues. CDR3 in amino acids: CASSYSRRGSTEAFF. The CDR3 bases are TGTGCCAGCAGTTACTCCCGGCGAGGCAGCACTGAAGCTTTCTTT.